These 11 T cell receptor beta chains were sequenced from one sample in a study of blood T cell repertoires in COVID-19. The protocol was immunoSEQ multiplex PCR, while the TCRdb copy is restricted to in-frame clones and leaves out a portion. The repertoire has some 100,000 clones, just over 90% of them found once; the top ten carry just over 5%. Sequencing was carried out using peripheral blood. The receptors originated from a man aged 45-65 years with acute or convalescent COVID-19.

The chain carries TRBV18 and TRBJ2-5, with 10 bases fitting TRBD2. Looked up from germline, CDR1 is KGHSH and CDR2 is LQKENI. This CDR3 contains 14 residues. V trimming: 5 bases; J trimming: 3 bases; junction bases outside the gene matches: 3. The CDR3 reads CASSGLAVEETQYF. CDR3 DNA sequence: TGTGCCAGCTCAGGACTAGCGGTTGAAGAGACCCAGTACTTC.

The V and J genes are TRBV18 and TRBJ1-1; D gene uncertain. Germline V gene lookup returns CDR1 KGHSH and CDR2 LQKENI. Trimming cost V 6 bases and J 3 bases, with 11 bases left between them. This CDR3 is 13 amino acids long. The CDR3 spells CASSARKDTEAFF. The CDR3 bases are TGTGCCAGCTCCGCGAGGAAGGACACTGAAGCTTTCTTT.

This clone was seen more than once but under ten times. The chain is built from TRBV7-7 and TRBJ2-1; 9 bases agree with TRBD2. Germline V gene sequence: CDR1 SSHAT, CDR2 FNYEAQ (reference sequence). This CDR3 is 17 amino acids long. J was trimmed by 3 bases and V by 0 bases; bases with no gene match: 6. CDR3 amino acids: CASSLALAGPYYNEQFF. The CDR3 bases are TGTGCCAGCAGCTTAGCCCTAGCGGGACCGTACTACAATGAGCAGTTCTTC.

The J gene is TRBJ1-3, the V gene TRBV5-1; D might be TRBD1 (6 bases). The CDR3 has 16 residues. Germline CDR1 SGHRS, CDR2 YFSETQ. Trimming pared 4 bases from V and 0 bases from J, leaving 14 bases between. The CDR3 region has the DNA TGCGCCAGCAGCCCACGACAGGACCCCTCTGGAAACACCATATATTTT. This codes for CASSPRQDPSGNTIYF.

V is TRBV28 and J is TRBJ2-7, with 7 bases fitting TRBD1. CDR3 length: 14 residues. After removal of 4 bases from V and 4 bases from J, the junction contained 7 bases not matched to a gene. The germline V gene has CDR1 MDHEN and CDR2 SYDVKM. CDR3 sequence: CASSSAGGRYEQYF. The CDR3 DNA reads as TGTGCCAGCAGTTCCGCAGGGGGTCGGTACGAGCAGTACTTC.

The genes are TRBV21-1 and TRBJ2-2; the table's D call, TRBD2, has no DNA check behind it. TRBV21-1 is a pseudogene locus. The CDR3 extends over 17 amino acids. CDR3 sequence (DNA): TGTGCCAGCAGCAAAGAGGCTCCCGATGCGGGGGCCGGGGAGCTGTTTTTT. Its translation: CASSKEAPDAGAGELFF.

This clone was seen a handful of times. The chain links TRBV15 to TRBJ2-5, with TRBD2 matching over 7 bases. V was pared by 3 bases and J by 5 bases, with 3 bases of the junction left unmatched. The CDR3 consists of 13 residues. CDR1 LNHNV and CDR2 YYDKDF come from the germline V gene (reference sequence). The CDR3 protein is CATSRGGVETQYF. Written as DNA, the CDR3 is TGTGCCACCAGCAGGGGGGGGGTCGAGACCCAGTACTTC. The full variable domain, in which reference TRBV15 and TRBJ2-5 provide the parts outside the CDR3, is DAMVIQNPRYQVTQFGKPVTLSCSQTLNHNVMYWYQQKSSQAPKLLFHYYDKDFNNEADTPDNFQSRRPNTSFCFLDIRSPGLGDTAMYLCATSRGGVETQYFGPGTRLLVL.

The chain combines TRBV2 with TRBJ1-3, with TRBD1 as a possible D gene (5 bases). This CDR3 has 13 amino acids. CDR1 is SNHLY, CDR2 FYNNEI, per germline. V shed 11 bases and J shed 3 bases, with 14 bases lying between them. CDR3 residues: CAFRRDFGNTIYF. CDR3 bases: TGTGCCTTTCGACGGGACTTTGGAAACACCATATATTTT.

This sequence joins TRBV6-5 and TRBJ2-2, with D maybe TRBD2 (5 bases). The CDR3 is made up of 15 amino acids. Germline V gives CDR1 MNHEY, CDR2 SVGAGI. V dropped 6 bases and J dropped 1 base, with 12 bases sitting between them. The CDR3 coding sequence is TGTGCCAGCAGGATTGCGGGCCTGAACACCGGGGAGCTGTTTTTT. It codes for CASRIAGLNTGELFF.

The V gene is TRBV3-1 (or the pseudogene TRBV3-2), the J gene TRBJ2-7; D might be TRBD2 (6 bases). CDR3 length: 15 residues. Trimming cost V 3 bases and J 3 bases, with 15 bases left between them. CDR1 and CDR2 from the germline V gene are LGHDT and YNNKEL (reference sequence). The CDR3 reads CASSHTGLSVYEQYF. CDR3 coding DNA: TGTGCCAGCAGCCATACGGGACTCTCTGTCTACGAGCAGTACTTC.

The chain carries TRBV30 and TRBJ1-4; 8 bases agree with TRBD1. Trimming at V came to 2 bases and at J to 7 bases, leaving 12 bases not matched to a gene. The germline V gene encodes CDR1 GTSNPN and CDR2 SVGIG (reference sequence). This CDR3 spans 16 amino acids. CDR3 amino acids: CAWSPRGPTGSEKLFF. The CDR3 coding sequence is TGTGCCTGGAGTCCCAGGGGGCCGACAGGGTCTGAAAAACTGTTTTTT.